The source of this T cell receptor (beta chain) is a study of T cell repertoires in cytomegalovirus infection. Points from the study as a whole: The ex vivo response showed dominance by HLA-C-restricted CMV-specific TCR beta clonotypes.

This clonotype was counted a few times. The target antigen is unknown. The CDR3 totals 16 residues. J lost 7 bases, V lost 1 base, and 8 bases had no gene match. CDR1 and CDR2 (germline): SEHNR, FQNEAQ (reference sequence). MiXCR, applied by TCRdb to the reads, yields one record per CDR3 protein. The table shows approximately 500,000 distinct CDR3 sequences, with roughly 34% occurring only once. The source was cultured PBMCs, collected from culture after CMV antigen stimulation. V gene TRBV7-9 combines with J gene TRBJ2-1; 9 nucleotides align to TRBD2. This receptor was obtained from a human donor in good health (CMV status not recorded). Some clones in this sample may be carry-over from other donors' samples. The CDR3 is CASSLDSGRPENEQFF. Here the CDR3 DNA reads TGTGCCAGCAGCTTAGATAGCGGGAGACCCGAGAATGAGCAGTTCTTC.